Presented here are 29 T cell receptor beta chains from one specimen sequenced in a study of T cell repertoires in cytomegalovirus infection. Their antigens remain unidentified. MiXCR was run by TCRdb on the reads, yielding one entry per CDR3 protein. The sample holds about half a million distinct CDR3 sequences, 30% to 40% seen once. This specimen was cultured PBMCs, taken from culture after CMV antigen stimulation. Receptors were obtained from a human donor in good health (CMV status not recorded). Some clones in this sample may be carry-over from other donors' samples.

CDR3 residues: CASSDRINGPQHF. CDR3 bases: TGTGCCAGCAGTGACAGGATCAATGGGCCCCAGCATTTT. The rearrangement joins TRBV12-3 or TRBV12-4 to TRBJ1-5; tentative D call: TRBD1 (6 bases). There are 13 residues in the CDR3. V lost 5 bases and J 9 bases, leaving 14 bases between the germline ends.

The chain links TRBV12-3 or TRBV12-4 to TRBJ1-1; 7 positions match TRBD1. The CDR3 has 15 amino acids. V gave up 2 bases and J gave up 0 bases; unmatched junction bases: 3. This CDR3 is CASSLPGQMNTEAFF. In DNA, the CDR3 is TGTGCCAGCAGTTTACCGGGACAGATGAACACTGAAGCTTTCTTT.

This clonotype was detected only a few times. The rearrangement links TRBV7-6 to TRBJ1-5, with 8 bases fitting TRBD1. Germline CDR1 and CDR2: SGHVS and FNYEAQ. J lost 0 bases, V lost 5 bases, and 6 bases had no gene match. This CDR3 region has 16 residues. CDR3 residues: CASSRTGRASNQPQHF. CDR3 DNA: TGTGCCAGCAGCAGGACAGGGAGGGCTAGCAATCAGCCCCAGCATTTT.

V gene TRBV5-1 combines with J gene TRBJ2-5, with no clear D. V gave up 0 bases and J gave up 4 bases, with 13 bases separating them. Germline V gene lookup returns CDR1 SGHRS and CDR2 YFSETQ. The CDR3 is 15 amino acids. The CDR3 nucleotides read TGCGCCAGCAGCTTGGGTCAGGAACCGGCAGAGACCCAGTACTTC. It yields the protein CASSLGQEPAETQYF.

This clonotype was seen a few times. The J gene is TRBJ2-1, the V gene TRBV5-6; 8 bases fit TRBD2. Germline-derived CDR1 and CDR2 are SGHDT and YYEEEE. This CDR3 spans 15 amino acids. Trimming took 2 bases from V and 4 from J; bases not matched to a gene: 5. The CDR3 protein is CASSFPSGGYNEQFF. The CDR3 DNA follows: TGTGCCAGCAGCTTTCCCAGCGGGGGTTACAATGAGCAGTTCTTC.

This clonotype was counted a few times. Here the CDR3 reads CASSYSSNWNTGELFF. The CDR3 DNA sequence: TGTGCCAGCAGCTATTCTTCTAACTGGAACACCGGGGAGCTGTTTTTT. The V call is TRBV6-6, the J call TRBJ2-2; the D is unclear. The ends were cut back, 6 bases at V and 1 base at J, with 15 bases in the middle. This CDR3 is 16 amino acids long. Germline V gives CDR1 MNHNY, CDR2 SVGAGI (reference sequence).

This clonotype has just one count. The chain combines TRBV23-1 with TRBJ2-2, with D perhaps assigned TRBD1 or TRBD2 (11 bases each). TRBV23-1 is treated as an ORF (open reading frame) with a function not yet certain. The germline V and J ends were trimmed by 6 bases and 2 bases, with 31 bases remaining between them. The CDR3 is made up of 21 amino acids. This chain's CDR3 is CASREDRGQGGLAENTGELFF. The CDR3 DNA reads TGCGCCAGCAGAGAAGATAGGGGACAGGGGGGACTAGCGGAAAACACCGGGGAGCTGTTTTTT.

This clonotype appeared a few times. The chain joins TRBV27 to TRBJ2-7; D not certain. Per germline, CDR1 MNHEY and CDR2 SMNVEV (reference sequence). Between the trimmed V and J ends, which lost 7 bases and 5 bases, there was a span of 9 bases. The CDR3 contains 11 residues. CDR3 coding DNA: TGTGCCAGCAAAGGATCCCACGAGCAGTACTTC. Translating gives CASKGSHEQYF.

The DNA for the CDR3 is TGCGCCAGCAGCTTGGGGGCCATATCTAGCACAGATACGCAGTATTTT. It specifies CASSLGAISSTDTQYF. The gene calls are TRBV5-1 and TRBJ2-3; D not resolved. The CDR3 has 16 residues. The V end lost 0 bases, the J end lost 0 bases, and 11 bases lay between the germline ends. Germline CDR1 and CDR2: SGHRS and YFSETQ.

Comments on this clonotype: One junction end does not reproduce the germline sequence, and a read error may be involved. This sequence joins TRBV5-3 and TRBJ2-1; 7 bases align to TRBD2. TRBV5-3 belongs to the ORF category, with a function that is uncertain. This CDR3 is built from 15 residues. The chain's CDR3 is CASSLPGGSYNEQFF. In DNA, the CDR3 is TGTGCCAGCAGCTTGCCCGGGGGGTCCTACAATGAGCAGTTCTTC.

Details on this clonotype: The junction and the germline gene differ at one end; a read error may be behind it. The rearrangement joins TRBV7-3 to TRBJ2-2; TRBD1 matches 9 bases. Germline lookup yields CDR1 SGHTA and CDR2 FQGTGA. The CDR3 consists of 17 residues. The CDR3 DNA is TGTGCCAGCAGTTTAATTCCGGGACAGGGGAACACCGGGGAGCTGTTTTTT. This codes for CASSLIPGQGNTGELFF.

The chain recombines TRBV6-2 or TRBV6-3 with TRBJ2-1; the D call may be TRBD1 or TRBD2 (5 bases each). The CDR3 is made up of 15 amino acids. Germline V lookup: CDR1 MNHEY, CDR2 SVGEGT. V was clipped by 6 bases and J by 4 bases, with 16 bases between them. The CDR3: CASSHRDRTYNEQFF. CDR3 nucleotide sequence: TGTGCCAGCAGCCACCGGGACCGGACATACAATGAGCAGTTCTTC.

The V gene is TRBV18, the J gene TRBJ1-2, with D tentatively TRBD1 (5 bases). The CDR3 extends over 13 amino acids. The germline CDR1 and CDR2 sequences are KGHSH and LQKENI. V lost 6 bases, J lost 4 bases, and 12 bases lay in between. CDR3 sequence (DNA): TGTGCCAGCTCGTCGGACACCGTCTATGGCTACACCTTC. Translated, it gives CASSSDTVYGYTF.

This chain links TRBV7-2 with TRBJ1-4; D is unresolved. Between the trimmed V and J ends, which lost 5 bases and 8 bases, there was a span of 15 bases. Looked up from germline, CDR1 is SGHTA and CDR2 is FQGNSA. This CDR3 is built from 14 residues. The CDR3 reads CASSQRAPSEKLFF. The CDR3 nucleotides are TGTGCCAGCAGCCAACGGGCCCCCAGCGAAAAACTGTTTTTT.

This clonotype has more than one count but fewer than ten. V and J are TRBV29-1 and TRBJ1-5, with TRBD1 matching over 10 bases. Germline lookup yields CDR1 SQVTM and CDR2 ANQGSEA. V gave up 6 bases and J gave up 5 bases; unmatched junction bases: 1. CDR3 size: 12 residues. In nucleotides, the CDR3 is TGCAGCGTCGGACAGGGGGATCAGCCCCAGCATTTT. Translated: CSVGQGDQPQHF.

The gene calls are TRBV7-6 and TRBJ2-7; D remains unclear. With 6 bases removed from V and 2 bases from J, the gap between germline ends came to 14 bases. Germline V gene lookup returns CDR1 SGHVS and CDR2 FNYEAQ. The CDR3 is 14 residues long. The CDR3 DNA reads TGTGCCAGCAGTTATTCCGCCACTGCCTACGAGCAGTACTTC. Translation gives CASSYSATAYEQYF.

This chain connects TRBV12-5 to TRBJ1-3, with a weak D call TRBD1 (6 bases). CDR3 size: 15 residues. V was shortened by 1 base and J by 8 bases, with 15 bases between the two germline ends. Germline V gene data show CDR1 as LGHNT and CDR2 as FRNRAP. CDR3: CASGLAQGYRDTIYF. CDR3 DNA sequence: TGTGCTAGTGGTTTGGCCCAGGGGTACAGAGACACCATATATTTT.

In this sample, this clonotype turned up a few times. This chain uses TRBV19 with TRBJ2-3, with 7 bases aligning to TRBD1. The CDR3 is 15 amino acids. CDR1 and CDR2 (germline): LNHDA, SQIVND (reference sequence). The junction had 6 bases not matched to a gene; V was cut back by 5 bases and J by 1 base. CDR3 nucleotide sequence: TGTGCCAGTAGTGCTACAGGGGTCCGCACAGATACGCAGTATTTT. It yields the protein CASSATGVRTDTQYF.

This clonotype has more than one count but fewer than ten. The rearrangement links TRBV27 to TRBJ2-7; TRBD2 might be the D (5 bases). From germline, CDR1 is MNHEY and CDR2 SMNVEV (reference sequence). CDR3 length: 13 amino acids. The germline V and J ends were trimmed by 5 bases and 1 base, with 9 bases remaining between them. The CDR3 DNA sequence: TGTGCCAGCAGTGTGAGGGAGTCCTACGAGCAGTACGTC. It is translated as CASSVRESYEQYV.

This clonotype was picked up a small number of times. This chain connects TRBV4-1 to TRBJ2-3; 10 nucleotides line up with TRBD2. CDR3 length: 18 residues. After removal of 0 bases from V and 1 base from J, the junction contained 7 bases not matched to a gene. Germline V gene lookup returns CDR1 MGHRA and CDR2 YSYEKL. The CDR3 sequence is CASSQDSFGLAGTDTQYF. The CDR3 DNA follows: TGCGCCAGCAGCCAAGATTCGTTCGGACTAGCGGGCACAGATACGCAGTATTTT.

The genes are TRBV7-9 and TRBJ1-4, with 7 bases identical to TRBD1. V lost 6 bases to trimming and J lost 5 bases; unmatched junction nucleotides: 3. Germline V gives CDR1 SEHNR, CDR2 FQNEAQ (reference sequence). The CDR3 runs 13 residues. The CDR3 DNA is TGTGCCAGCAGAGGGACAGTAAATGAAAAACTGTTTTTT. As protein: CASRGTVNEKLFF.

This clonotype was seen more than once but under ten times. CDR3 residues: CASSLQGNEQYV. Written as DNA, the CDR3 is TGTGCCAGCAGTTTACAGGGGAACGAGCAGTACGTC. The chain carries TRBV12-3 or TRBV12-4 and TRBJ2-7; the D gene is possibly TRBD1 (6 bases). CDR3 length: 12 residues. Trimming removed 2 bases at V and 5 bases at J, with 7 bases between.

This clonotype was observed a few times. This could be a read error, since a much larger clone is one nucleotide away. CDR3 in DNA: TGTGCCAGCAGCGAATTCTACGAGCAGTACGTC. Translating it yields CASSEFYEQYV. The rearrangement links TRBV6-1 to TRBJ2-7; no clear D. Germline V gene data show CDR1 as MNHNS and CDR2 as SASEGT. Trimming stripped 6 bases from V and 3 bases from J, with 6 bases between. The CDR3 loop spans 11 amino acids.

The chain combines TRBV12-3 or TRBV12-4 with TRBJ2-5; 8 positions match TRBD2. Unmatched junction bases numbered 6, after V lost 6 bases and J lost 3 bases. This CDR3 contains 14 residues. CDR3 sequence (DNA): TGTGCCAGCAGCCCCGGGACTAGAAAAGAGACCCAGTACTTC. Translation gives CASSPGTRKETQYF.

This clonotype occurred once. The chain recombines TRBV30 with TRBJ1-1; a possible D gene is TRBD1 (6 bases). The CDR3 contains 14 residues. The germline V gene encodes CDR1 GTSNPN and CDR2 SVGIG (reference sequence). The V and J ends lost 5 bases and 6 bases respectively, with 19 bases between them. In DNA form, the CDR3 reads TGTGCCTGGCGGAACCAGGGGAGTGGGGCTGAAGCTTTCTTT. Residues: CAWRNQGSGAEAFF.

This clonotype was recorded many times. This sequence joins TRBV19 and TRBJ1-1; the D gene is possibly TRBD1 (5 bases). The CDR3 has 19 residues. Trimming took off 3 bases at V and 0 bases at J, with 23 bases between the two ends. Germline V gene data show CDR1 as LNHDA and CDR2 as SQIVND (reference sequence). The DNA of the CDR3 is TGTGCCAGTAGTATCCCCCCTGGTTGGCAGGGCCTTATGAACACTGAAGCTTTCTTT. Amino acid sequence: CASSIPPGWQGLMNTEAFF.

This clonotype was seen a few times. The rearrangement joins TRBV5-1 to TRBJ2-5, with TRBD1 identical over 10 bases. Trimming cost V 4 bases and J 0 bases; bases outside gene matches: 6. The CDR3 is 16 residues long. Germline CDR1 is SGHRS and CDR2 is YFSETQ. CDR3 nucleotide sequence: TGCGCCAGCAGCCTCGGGACAGGGGCCTACCAAGAGACCCAGTACTTC. This sequence encodes CASSLGTGAYQETQYF.

This clonotype was seen a handful of times. This chain uses TRBV4-3 with TRBJ1-5; no clear D gene. The germline CDR1 and CDR2 sequences are LGHNA and YSLEER. Between the trimmed V and J ends, which lost 2 bases and 0 bases, there was a span of 11 bases. CDR3 length: 16 amino acids. The chain's CDR3 is CASSQSFFLSNQPQHF. The CDR3 DNA follows: TGCGCCAGCAGCCAATCCTTCTTCCTTAGCAATCAGCCCCAGCATTTT.

The chain is built from TRBV12-3 or TRBV12-4 and TRBJ2-2; D unclear. The CDR3 spans 13 residues. The V end was cut by 6 bases, the J end by 5 bases, with 10 bases between. The CDR3 bases are TGTGCCAGCAGCCCCAATCGAACCGGGGAGCTGTTTTTT. Protein: CASSPNRTGELFF.